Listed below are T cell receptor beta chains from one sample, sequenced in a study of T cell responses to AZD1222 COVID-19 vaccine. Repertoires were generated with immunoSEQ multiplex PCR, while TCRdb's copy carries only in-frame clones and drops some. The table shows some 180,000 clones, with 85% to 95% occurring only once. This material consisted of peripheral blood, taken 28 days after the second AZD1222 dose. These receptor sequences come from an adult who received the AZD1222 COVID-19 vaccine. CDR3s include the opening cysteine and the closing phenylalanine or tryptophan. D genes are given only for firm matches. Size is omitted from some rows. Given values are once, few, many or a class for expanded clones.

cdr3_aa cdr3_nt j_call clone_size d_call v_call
CASSLTSGGFTYEQYF TGTGCCAGCAGCTTAACTAGCGGGGGGTTTACCTACGAGCAGTACTTC TRBJ2-7 - TRBD2 TRBV5-5
CASSLAGSGGAGGETQYF TGTGCCAGCAGCTTAGCGGGTAGCGGGGGGGCCGGTGGGGAGACCCAGTACTTC TRBJ2-5 - TRBD2 TRBV11-3
CASSYPKGQSFGPQHF TGTGCCAGCAGTTACCCTAAGGGGCAGAGCTTTGGGCCCCAGCATTTT TRBJ1-5 - - TRBV6-5
CASSQDNDLGYYGYTF TGCGCCAGCAGCCAAGATAACGACCTGGGGTACTATGGCTACACCTTC TRBJ1-2 - - TRBV4-3
CASSLDWGGNQPQHF TGTGCCAGCAGCTTGGACTGGGGTGGGAATCAGCCCCAGCATTTT TRBJ1-5 - - TRBV7-2
CSAAGQHF TGCAGTGCTGCGGGACAGCACTTC TRBJ2-7 - - TRBV20-1
CASSLVGGNTIYF TGTGCCAGCAGCCTAGTAGGGGGAAACACCATATATTTT TRBJ1-3 - - TRBV5-6
CASSQVPTSSEQYF TGTGCCAGCAGCCAAGTACCGACTAGCAGCGAGCAGTACTTC TRBJ2-7 - TRBD2 TRBV3-1/TRBV3-2
CASGKQGFPANYGYTF TGTGCCAGCGGAAAACAGGGGTTTCCCGCTAACTATGGCTACACCTTC TRBJ1-2 - TRBD1 TRBV5-5
CASSLMRGTDTQYF TGTGCCAGCAGCTTAATGCGCGGCACAGATACGCAGTATTTT TRBJ2-3 - - TRBV7-2
CAISEVQGPYEQYF TGTGCCATCAGTGAGGTACAGGGCCCCTACGAGCAGTACTTC TRBJ2-7 - - TRBV10-3
CASSYGTGNQPQHF TGTGCCAGCAGTTACGGGACAGGCAATCAGCCCCAGCATTTT TRBJ1-5 - TRBD1 TRBV6-5
CASSFLTGARPVNTEAFF TGTGCCAGCAGCTTTCTGACAGGGGCAAGACCTGTGAACACTGAAGCTTTCTTT TRBJ1-1 - TRBD1 TRBV5-6
CASSQDAGGGYTF TGTGCCAGCAGCCAAGACGCAGGGGGCGGCTACACCTTC TRBJ1-2 - TRBD1 TRBV13
CASGDFRNQPQHF TGTGCCAGTGGGGATTTTCGCAATCAGCCCCAGCATTTT TRBJ1-5 - - TRBV6-5
CASSLPNQPQHF TGTGCCAGCAGTTTGCCCAATCAGCCCCAGCATTTT TRBJ1-5 - - TRBV28
CASIHQGGVMNTEAFF TGTGCCAGCATCCACCAGGGGGGGGTGATGAACACTGAAGCTTTCTTT TRBJ1-1 - TRBD1 TRBV2
CASSPDRTNTEAFF TGTGCCAGCAGCCCGGACAGAACTAACACTGAAGCTTTCTTT TRBJ1-1 - - TRBV2
CALWGVGQKDTEAFF TGTGCTCTTTGGGGGGTGGGGCAGAAGGACACTGAAGCTTTCTTT TRBJ1-1 - - TRBV11-2
CASSYSGRRNYEQYF TGTGCCAGCAGTTATAGTGGCAGAAGAAATTACGAGCAGTACTTC TRBJ2-7 - - TRBV6-6
CASSQDRRSGNTIYF TGCGCCAGCAGCCAAGACAGGCGGTCTGGAAACACCATATATTTT TRBJ1-3 - - TRBV4-1
CATRPPGVTKNIQYF TGTGCCACCAGACCGCCGGGGGTTACCAAAAACATTCAGTACTTC TRBJ2-4 - - TRBV15
CASSAQGRGTEAFF TGTGCCAGCAGCGCCCAGGGGAGAGGCACTGAAGCTTTCTTT TRBJ1-1 - - TRBV9
CASSYDVGLNSPLHF TGTGCCAGTAGCTACGACGTAGGACTCAATTCACCCCTCCACTTT TRBJ1-6 - - TRBV19
CSVEELAAFEAFF TGCAGCGTTGAAGAGTTGGCAGCGTTTGAAGCTTTCTTT TRBJ1-1 - - TRBV29-1
CASSSGQSEKLFF TGCGCCAGCAGCTCCGGACAAAGCGAAAAACTGTTTTTT TRBJ1-4 - - TRBV5-1
CASSLFGGLAGEETQYF TGTGCCAGCAGCTTATTTGGAGGACTAGCGGGGGAAGAGACCCAGTACTTC TRBJ2-5 - TRBD2 TRBV7-9
CASSPGPAFYNSPLHF TGTGCCAGCAGTCCCGGGCCGGCCTTCTATAATTCACCCCTCCACTTT TRBJ1-6 - - TRBV6-6
CASSAGTFGDGYTF TGTGCCAGCAGCGCCGGGACCTTCGGCGATGGCTACACCTTC TRBJ1-2 - - TRBV5-6
CAISDHSYEQYF TGTGCCATCAGTGATCATAGTTACGAGCAGTACTTC TRBJ2-7 - - TRBV10-3
CASSNEGVLSGYTF TGTGCCAGCAGCAACGAGGGGGTTTTAAGTGGCTACACCTTC TRBJ1-2 - - TRBV6-2/TRBV6-3
CATPGLAGGGEQFF TGTGCCACCCCGGGACTAGCGGGGGGCGGGGAGCAGTTCTTC TRBJ2-1 - TRBD2 TRBV9
CASSGTGFTDTQYF TGTGCCAGCAGCGGCACGGGGTTCACAGATACGCAGTATTTT TRBJ2-3 - - TRBV9
CASSGGATGNQPQHF TGTGCCAGCAGTGGCGGGGCGACGGGCAATCAGCCCCAGCATTTT TRBJ1-5 - - TRBV2
CSVERSYGYTF TGCAGCGTAGAGAGATCTTATGGCTACACCTTC TRBJ1-2 - - TRBV29-1
CASSQGGNQPQHF TGTGCCAGCAGCCAAGGGGGCAATCAGCCCCAGCATTTT TRBJ1-5 - - TRBV4-2
CASSPPRPYGYTF TGTGCCAGCAGCCCACCCAGGCCCTATGGCTACACCTTC TRBJ1-2 - - TRBV3-1/TRBV3-2
CASSDAGTRNGYTF TGTGCCAGCAGTGACGCCGGGACTAGGAATGGCTACACCTTC TRBJ1-2 - - TRBV6-2/TRBV6-3
CASSLTYRDRYTGELFF TGTGCCAGCAGCTTAACGTACAGGGACAGATACACCGGGGAGCTGTTTTTT TRBJ2-2 - TRBD1 TRBV7-6
CASSLAGGSDTQYF TGTGCCAGCAGTCTAGCGGGAGGCTCAGATACGCAGTATTTT TRBJ2-3 - TRBD2 TRBV6-4
CASSRTSGSSNEQFF TGTGCCAGCAGCCGGACTAGCGGGAGTAGTAATGAGCAGTTCTTC TRBJ2-1 - TRBD2 TRBV9
CASGGDYSTDTQYF TGTGCCAGTGGGGGGGACTACAGCACAGATACGCAGTATTTT TRBJ2-3 - TRBD2 TRBV19
CASRDPGRGDTEAFF TGTGCCAGCAGGGACCCGGGCCGCGGGGACACTGAAGCTTTCTTT TRBJ1-1 - - TRBV6-5
CASSLGTDGYTF TGTGCCAGTAGTCTTGGGACAGATGGCTACACCTTC TRBJ1-2 - TRBD1 TRBV19
CASSLGSGGYNEQFF TGCGCCAGCAGCTTGGGGTCAGGGGGCTACAATGAGCAGTTCTTC TRBJ2-1 once TRBD1 TRBV5-1
CASRFEEVHGYTF TGTGCCAGCAGGTTTGAAGAGGTGCATGGCTACACCTTC TRBJ1-2 few - TRBV2
CAISDFQNTEAFF TGTGCCATCAGTGACTTCCAGAACACTGAAGCTTTCTTT TRBJ1-1 - - TRBV10-3
CASSRGQGVTEAFF TGTGCCAGTAGCCGGGGACAGGGTGTTACTGAAGCTTTCTTT TRBJ1-1 - TRBD1 TRBV19
CASSQEYAGDATNEKLFF TGCGCCAGCAGCCAAGAGTATGCAGGCGATGCAACTAATGAAAAACTGTTTTTT TRBJ1-4 once - TRBV4-1
CASSSKYTRNTIYF TGTGCCAGCAGTTCCAAGTATACTCGAAACACCATATATTTT TRBJ1-3 - - TRBV6-5
CASSPTDAGGYTF TGTGCCAGCTCACCAACGGACGCGGGTGGCTACACCTTC TRBJ1-2 - - TRBV18
CASSQQPTGGNTDTQYF TGCGCCAGCAGCCAACAACCCACAGGGGGTAACACAGATACGCAGTATTTT TRBJ2-3 - TRBD1 TRBV4-1
CASSSSRGLTF TGTGCCAGCAGTTCATCCAGAGGTCTCACCTTC TRBJ1-2 - - TRBV28
CASRLPSGADNEQFF TGTGCCAGCAGGCTCCCTAGCGGGGCCGACAATGAGCAGTTCTTC TRBJ2-1 - TRBD2 TRBV27
CASSFDRPSNTGELFF TGTGCCAGCAGCTTTGACAGACCCTCGAACACCGGGGAGCTGTTTTTT TRBJ2-2 - - TRBV7-7